The T cell receptor (beta chain) described here comes from a study of OX40 agonist ivuxolimab in advanced cancers. Study background: Intravenous ivuxolimab was administered to patients every 2 weeks at 0.01 to 10 mg/kg. The study's findings and limits: Expanded clones were, on average, more numerous in CD8+ T cells than in CD4+. Dosing at 0.1 to 3.0 mg/kg was accompanied by clonal expansion of CD4+ and CD8+ blood T cells by week 6.

Anyone with autoimmune disease history or systemic immunosuppression was excluded. Only in-frame clones appear in the TCRdb table, and some are missing; sequencing was by immunoSEQ multiplex PCR. The top ten clones hold over 0.55% of a sample with over 35,000 clones, around 88% of them seen once. Remarks on this clone: Antigen unknown.

The CDR3 consists of 14 residues. V lost 1 base, J lost 6 bases, and 11 bases lay in between. CDR1 is SGDLS, CDR2 YYNGEE, per germline. Sequenced material: CD4+ or CD8+ T cells sorted from blood, taken in a trial of the OX40 agonist ivuxolimab. The clonotype comes from an adult with an advanced solid tumor such as melanoma, head and neck, liver or kidney cancer. The genes are TRBV9 and TRBJ1-5; D is unresolved. In DNA form, the CDR3 reads TGTGCCAGCAGCGTATGGGATAACGGTCAGCCCCAGCATTTT. It translates to CASSVWDNGQPQHF.